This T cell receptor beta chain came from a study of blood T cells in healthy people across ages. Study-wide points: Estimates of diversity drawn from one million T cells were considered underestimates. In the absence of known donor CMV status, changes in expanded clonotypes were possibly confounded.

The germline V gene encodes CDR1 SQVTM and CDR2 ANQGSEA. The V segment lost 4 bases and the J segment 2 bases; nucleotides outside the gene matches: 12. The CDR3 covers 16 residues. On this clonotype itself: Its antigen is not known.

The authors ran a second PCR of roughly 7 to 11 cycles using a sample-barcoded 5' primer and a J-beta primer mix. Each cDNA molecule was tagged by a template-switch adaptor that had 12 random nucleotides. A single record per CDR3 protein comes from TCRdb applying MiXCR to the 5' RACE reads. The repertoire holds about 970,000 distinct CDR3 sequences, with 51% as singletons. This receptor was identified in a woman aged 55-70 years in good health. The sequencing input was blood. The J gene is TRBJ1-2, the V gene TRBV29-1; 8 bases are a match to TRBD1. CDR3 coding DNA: TGCAGCGTTGGCTCTAGCATCAGGGGGCAGAACTATGGCTACACCTTC. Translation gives CSVGSSIRGQNYGYTF.